A selection of T cell receptor beta chains follows, all from one sample in a study of control samples from healthy donors and cancer patients. Clones were read by immunoSEQ multiplex PCR, and TCRdb kept only the in-frame ones, dropping some. The repertoire holds roughly 98,000 clones, with 82% as singletons. Sample: blood. These receptors originate from a woman in her sixties in good health. Both conserved end residues are part of each CDR3. The order of the fields is J gene, D gene, clone size, V gene, CDR3 DNA, CDR3 protein. The D gene is left open where the match is weak. Clone size, where shown, is once, few, many, or a class for clones that have expanded.

TRBJ2-6,.,.,TRBV28,TGTGCCAGCAGGAAACTTAGTGGGGCCAACGTCCTGACTTTC,CASRKLSGANVLTF
TRBJ2-3,.,.,TRBV28,TGTGCCAGCGGCCGGCGGCAAAGACGAGATACGCAGTATTTT,CASGRRQRRDTQYF
TRBJ1-2,TRBD1,once,TRBV6-1,TGTGCCAGCAGTGAAGAGGCAGGGGGGTATGGCTACACCTTC,CASSEEAGGYGYTF
TRBJ2-7,.,.,TRBV7-2,TGTGCCAGCAGCTTAGCCGCGGAGGGGAGCTCCTACGAGCAGTACTTC,CASSLAAEGSSYEQYF
TRBJ1-6,.,.,TRBV6-5,TGTGCCAGCAGTTACAGAATAAAGGGGGACAATTCACCCCTCCACTTT,CASSYRIKGDNSPLHF
TRBJ1-2,.,.,TRBV6-5,TGTGCCAGCAGAGGGGGGGCAGGGAGCGGCTACACCTTC,CASRGGAGSGYTF
TRBJ2-7,.,.,TRBV5-1,TGCGCCAGCAGCTTGGTTTGGGACTCCTCCTACGAGCAGTACTTC,CASSLVWDSSYEQYF
TRBJ1-5,.,.,TRBV20-1,TGCAGTGCTAGTTCCGTTAATCAGCCCCAGCATTTT,CSASSVNQPQHF
TRBJ1-4,.,.,TRBV5-1,TGCGCCAGCAGCTTGGTCGGAGGTGGGGAAAAACTGTTTTTT,CASSLVGGGEKLFF
TRBJ1-5,.,.,TRBV19,TGTGCCAGCCAAAGACAGGTCAATCAGCCCCAGCATTTT,CASQRQVNQPQHF
TRBJ2-5,.,.,TRBV4-1,TGCGCCAGCAGCTCCCCTGGGACGTACCAAGAGACCCAGTACTTC,CASSSPGTYQETQYF
TRBJ2-5,TRBD2,.,TRBV4-3,TGCGCCAGCAGCCAAGATTGGCTAGCGGGGACCCAGTACTTC,CASSQDWLAGTQYF
TRBJ2-3,TRBD2,.,TRBV9,TGTGCCAGCAGCGCCGGGACTAGCGGGGGGTTCCCAGATACGCAGTATTTT,CASSAGTSGGFPDTQYF
TRBJ2-7,TRBD1,.,TRBV5-1,TGCGCCAGCAGCGCCGGACAGGGGTCCTACGAGCAGTACTTC,CASSAGQGSYEQYF
TRBJ2-1,.,.,TRBV5-1,TGCGCCAGCAGCCTCCCGCCGGGCCCCCAGAGGGATGAGCAGTTCTTC,CASSLPPGPQRDEQFF
TRBJ2-1,.,.,TRBV6-6,TGTGCCAGCAGTTACTCGGGGGCGGAGCAGTTCTTC,CASSYSGAEQFF
TRBJ2-7,.,once,TRBV19,TGTGCCAGTAGTCAGGGCGCATCCCCCAACGAGCAGTACTTC,CASSQGASPNEQYF
TRBJ2-7,.,.,TRBV5-6,TGTGCCAGCAGCCCCACGGGCCAAGTCGTCGACGAGCAGTACTTC,CASSPTGQVVDEQYF
TRBJ2-2,TRBD2,.,TRBV18,TGTGCCAGCTCACCCATTCTAGCGGGAGGAACGGCCGGGGAGCTGTTTTTT,CASSPILAGGTAGELFF
TRBJ2-3,.,.,TRBV12-3/TRBV12-4,TGTGCCAGCAGTGGGACTAGCACAGATACGCAGTATTTT,CASSGTSTDTQYF
TRBJ2-1,.,.,TRBV12-3/TRBV12-4,TGTGCCAGCAGTGCTAAAGTCAATGAGCAGTTCTTC,CASSAKVNEQFF
TRBJ1-5,.,many,TRBV7-9,TGTGCCAGCAGCTTGGGGACTCAGCCCCAGCATTTT,CASSLGTQPQHF
TRBJ2-7,TRBD2,.,TRBV10-3,TGTGCCATCAGTGACCCCGGGAGGGGCGACGAGCAGTACTTC,CAISDPGRGDEQYF
TRBJ1-2,.,.,TRBV10-3,TGTGCCATCAGTGAGTCTTATGGCTACACCTTC,CAISESYGYTF
TRBJ2-5,.,.,TRBV10-1,TGCGCCAGCACCCGACTGGAGACCCAGTACTTC,CASTRLETQYF
TRBJ1-5,.,.,TRBV19,TGTGCCAGTAGTATATCTCTGTGGGGGGGCAATCAGCCCCAGCATTTT,CASSISLWGGNQPQHF
TRBJ1-6,.,.,TRBV19,TGTGCCAGTAGTATGGGGCGAGAAAATTCACCCCTCCACTTT,CASSMGRENSPLHF
TRBJ1-2,TRBD1,.,TRBV3-1/TRBV3-2,TGTGCCAGCAGCCAAGAGCGCGACAGGGACTATGGCTACACCTTC,CASSQERDRDYGYTF
TRBJ1-2,.,once,TRBV2,TGTGCCAGCGGAGTACGAAGGAGCTATGGCTACACCTTC,CASGVRRSYGYTF
TRBJ1-1,.,.,TRBV6-2/TRBV6-3,TGTGCCAGCAGTTCCCGCCGCGGGCCTGTGAACACTGAAGCTTTCTTT,CASSSRRGPVNTEAFF
TRBJ2-6,.,.,TRBV5-1,TGCGCCAGCAGCTTTGGGGGGGCCAACGTCCTGACTTTC,CASSFGGANVLTF
TRBJ2-3,.,.,TRBV27,TGTGCCAGCAGCCTGGGACCCTCTCCGTTCACAGATACGCAGTATTTT,CASSLGPSPFTDTQYF
TRBJ1-4,.,.,TRBV10-1,TGCGCCAGCAGTGAAGGAATTCCTGCTGAAAAACTGTTTTTT,CASSEGIPAEKLFF
TRBJ2-6,.,.,TRBV9,TGTGCCAGCAGCGCCGGTCCTTCTGGGGCCAACGTCCTGACTTTC,CASSAGPSGANVLTF
TRBJ2-1,.,.,TRBV2,TGTGCCAGCAGACCCTTAGCGGTCAACTCCTACAATGAGCAGTTCTTC,CASRPLAVNSYNEQFF
TRBJ1-5,.,few,TRBV5-5,TGTGCCAGCAGCTTGGGACAGGTGAATCAGCCCCAGCATTTT,CASSLGQVNQPQHF
TRBJ2-2,.,.,TRBV9,TGTGCCAGCAGCGTAGTTTGGGACACCACCGGGGAGCTGTTTTTT,CASSVVWDTTGELFF
TRBJ1-2,TRBD1,once,TRBV28,TGTGCCAGCAGTCCCGGGACAGGGAGATATGGCTACACCTTC,CASSPGTGRYGYTF
TRBJ2-7,.,.,TRBV11-2,TGTGCCAGCAGCGAAATACCGGGAAACTACGAGCAGTACTTC,CASSEIPGNYEQYF
TRBJ2-3,TRBD2,once,TRBV27,TGTGCCAGCAGTTTTAGCGGGGCGATCACAGATACGCAGTATTTT,CASSFSGAITDTQYF
TRBJ1-6,TRBD1,.,TRBV6-5,TGTGCCAGCAGACCCGGGACAGGGATTTCACCCCTCCACTTT,CASRPGTGISPLHF
TRBJ1-3,TRBD1,few,TRBV4-3,TGCGCCAGCAGCCAAGGATACCACAGGGGGGTATCTGGAAACACCATATATTTT,CASSQGYHRGVSGNTIYF
TRBJ2-5,TRBD2,.,TRBV5-1,TGCGCCAGCAGCGTCGGGACTAGCGGGGGATCGGAGACCCAGTACTTC,CASSVGTSGGSETQYF
TRBJ2-6,TRBD1,once,TRBV18,TGTGCCAGCTCACCACCCCAGGGGGCTAGAGGGACTGGGGCCAACGTCCTGACTTTC,CASSPPQGARGTGANVLTF
TRBJ2-3,.,.,TRBV5-1,TGCGCCAGCAAGGTAGAAAATGCAGATACGCAGTATTTT,CASKVENADTQYF
TRBJ2-3,TRBD2,many,TRBV7-2,TGTGCCAGCAGCTTAGAAGGCGGGGGGGACACAGATACGCAGTATTTT,CASSLEGGGDTDTQYF
TRBJ2-3,TRBD2,.,TRBV11-2,TGTGCCAGCAGCTTCAGCGGGGGGCGTGGAGATACGCAGTATTTT,CASSFSGGRGDTQYF
TRBJ1-2,.,.,TRBV4-1,TGCGCCAGCAGCCAACCCGACAGGCCCGGCTACACCTTC,CASSQPDRPGYTF
TRBJ1-5,.,once,TRBV28,TGTGCCAGCAGTTTTCCGGGTCTCCCACAATCTCAGCCCCAGCATTTT,CASSFPGLPQSQPQHF
TRBJ2-3,.,.,TRBV12-5,TGTGCTAGTGGCGTTTCTGTAGATACGCAGTATTTT,CASGVSVDTQYF
TRBJ2-1,.,.,TRBV6-1,TGTGCCAGCAGTGAAGAGGGCGGTAGCGCTAAGTACAATGAGCAGTTCTTC,CASSEEGGSAKYNEQFF